Sequencing of this T cell receptor beta chain was carried out in a study of T cell repertoires in cytomegalovirus infection. Turning to the study itself: CMV epitopes, recently identified HLA-C-restricted and well-studied HLA-B-restricted, were used. An indication of both CMV infection and matching HLA type came from public TCR beta signatures. General study points: Across the ex vivo response, the dominant clonotypes were HLA-C-restricted CMV-specific TCR beta clonotypes.

This clonotype was seen at least ten times. What it recognizes is unknown. TCRdb reprocessed the reads with MiXCR, giving one entry per CDR3 protein. The data contain approximately 990,000 distinct CDR3 sequences, around 31% of them singletons. This CDR3 is 14 amino acids long. V was pared by 0 bases and J by 2 bases, with 7 bases between. Germline V gives CDR1 MNHNY, CDR2 SVGAGI (reference sequence). The chain recombines TRBV6-6 with TRBJ1-1; a weak D match, TRBD1 (5 bases). Sequenced material: cultured CD8+ T cells from PBMCs, taken from culture after CMV antigen stimulation. The sequence was collected from a human donor in good health (CMV status not recorded). Some clones in this sample may be carry-over from other donors' samples. DNA for the CDR3: TGTGCCAGCAGTTACTCGGGGGGAAACACTGAAGCTTTCTTT. Translation: CASSYSGGNTEAFF.